The TCR beta chain described here comes from a study of cytomegalovirus exposure and HLA in healthy donors. Study-level points and caveats: High specificity and sensitivity for cytomegalovirus status were reported for the classifier. Overall, approximately 150 TCR beta chains were annotated as cytomegalovirus-associated.

The PCR used 60 Vbeta and 13 Jbeta primers. Generated by immunoSEQ multiplex PCR, the TCRdb table keeps only in-frame clones and is missing some. The repertoire has about 140,000 clones, more than 65% of them found once; the top ten carry roughly 1.7%. There were likely unrecorded immune exposures, though donors were nominally healthy when sampled. A remark on this clone: Antigen: not known.

Specimen: PBMCs. The sequence came from a woman in her twenties or thirties in good health and CMV-seronegative.

CDR3 residues: CASSPAGWYTQYF. CDR3 bases: TGTGCCAGCAGTCCCGCGGGGTGGTATACGCAGTATTTT. V usage is TRBV27 and J usage is TRBJ2-3; maybe TRBD2 (6 bases). CDR3 length: 13 amino acids. Trimming stripped 5 bases from V and 7 bases from J, with 13 bases between. Looked up from germline, CDR1 is MNHEY and CDR2 is SMNVEV (reference sequence).